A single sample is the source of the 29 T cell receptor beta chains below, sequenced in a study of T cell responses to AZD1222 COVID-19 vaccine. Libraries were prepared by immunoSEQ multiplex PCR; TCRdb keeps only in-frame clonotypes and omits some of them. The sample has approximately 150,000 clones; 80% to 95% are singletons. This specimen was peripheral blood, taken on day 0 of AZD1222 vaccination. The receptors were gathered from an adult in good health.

DNA of the CDR3: TGTGCCTGGAGTGCGACAACCGGGGACACTGAAGCTTTCTTT. Residues: CAWSATTGDTEAFF. The chain recombines TRBV30 with TRBJ1-1, with unresolved D. The V and J ends lost 1 base and 3 bases respectively, with 12 bases between them. CDR1 and CDR2 from the germline V gene are GTSNPN and SVGIG (reference sequence). The CDR3 runs to 14 residues.

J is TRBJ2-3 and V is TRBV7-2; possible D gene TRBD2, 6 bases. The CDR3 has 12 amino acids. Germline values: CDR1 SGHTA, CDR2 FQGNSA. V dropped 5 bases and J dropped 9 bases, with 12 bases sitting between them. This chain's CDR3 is CASSPGLLTQYF. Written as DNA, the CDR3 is TGTGCCAGCAGCCCGGGACTCCTAACGCAGTATTTT.

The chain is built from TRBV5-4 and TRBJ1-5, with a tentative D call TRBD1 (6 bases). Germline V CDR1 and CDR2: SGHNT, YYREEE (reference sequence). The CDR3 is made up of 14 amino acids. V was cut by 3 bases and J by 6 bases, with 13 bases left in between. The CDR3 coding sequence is TGTGCCAGCAGCTGGCCGTCAGGGGCTCAGCCCCAGCATTTT. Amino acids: CASSWPSGAQPQHF.

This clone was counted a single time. The CDR3 coding sequence is TGTGCCAGCAGTTTAGGCCAGGGGACCACCTACGAGCAGTACTTC. Translating gives CASSLGQGTTYEQYF. The chain carries TRBV27 and TRBJ2-7, with TRBD1 as a possible D gene (6 bases). The CDR3 sequence is 15 residues long. The V end was cut by 2 bases, the J end by 2 bases, with 13 bases between. Germline loops: CDR1 MNHEY, CDR2 SMNVEV (reference sequence).

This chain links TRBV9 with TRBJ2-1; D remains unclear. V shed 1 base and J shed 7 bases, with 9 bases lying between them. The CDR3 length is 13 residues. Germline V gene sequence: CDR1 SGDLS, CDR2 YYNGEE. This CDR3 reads CASSVPPENEQFF. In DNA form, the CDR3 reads TGTGCCAGCAGCGTACCCCCAGAGAATGAGCAGTTCTTC.

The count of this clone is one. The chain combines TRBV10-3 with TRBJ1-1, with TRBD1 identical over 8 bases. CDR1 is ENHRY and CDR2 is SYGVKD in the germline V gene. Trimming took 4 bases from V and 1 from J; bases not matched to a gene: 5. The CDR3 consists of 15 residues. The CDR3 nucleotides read TGTGCCATCAGTGGGGGCGGACAGGGGAACACTGAAGCTTTCTTT. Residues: CAISGGGQGNTEAFF.

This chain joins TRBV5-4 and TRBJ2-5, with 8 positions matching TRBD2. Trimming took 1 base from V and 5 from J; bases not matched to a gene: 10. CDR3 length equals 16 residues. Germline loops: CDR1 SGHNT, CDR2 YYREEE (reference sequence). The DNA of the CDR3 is TGTGCCAGCAGCTTGAGGGTTAGCGGGACCGGGGAGACCCAGTACTTC. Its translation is CASSLRVSGTGETQYF.

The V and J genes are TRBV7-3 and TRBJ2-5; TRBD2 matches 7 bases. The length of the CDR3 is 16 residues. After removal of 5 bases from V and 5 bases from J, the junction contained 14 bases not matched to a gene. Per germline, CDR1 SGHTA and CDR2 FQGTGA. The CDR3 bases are TGTGCCAGCAGCCCACTGGCGGCGGGAGCAGGGGAGACCCAGTACTTC. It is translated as CASSPLAAGAGETQYF.

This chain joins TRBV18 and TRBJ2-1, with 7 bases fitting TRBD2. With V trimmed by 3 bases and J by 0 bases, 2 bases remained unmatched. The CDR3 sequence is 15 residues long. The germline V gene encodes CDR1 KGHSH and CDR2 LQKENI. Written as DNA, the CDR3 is TGTGCCAGCTCACCCGGGGGGAGCTCCTACAATGAGCAGTTCTTC. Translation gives CASSPGGSSYNEQFF.

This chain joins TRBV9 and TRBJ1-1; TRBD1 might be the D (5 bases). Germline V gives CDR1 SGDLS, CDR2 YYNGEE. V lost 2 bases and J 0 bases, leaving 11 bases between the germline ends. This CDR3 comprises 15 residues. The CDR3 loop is CASSVGTRLNTEAFF. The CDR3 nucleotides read TGTGCCAGCAGCGTCGGGACGAGATTGAACACTGAAGCTTTCTTT.

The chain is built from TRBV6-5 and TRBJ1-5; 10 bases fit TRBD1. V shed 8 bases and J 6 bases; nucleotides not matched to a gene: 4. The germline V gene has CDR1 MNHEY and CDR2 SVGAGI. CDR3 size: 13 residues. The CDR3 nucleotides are TGTGCCAGCGGACAGGGGGTTATTCAGCCCCAGCATTTT. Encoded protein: CASGQGVIQPQHF.

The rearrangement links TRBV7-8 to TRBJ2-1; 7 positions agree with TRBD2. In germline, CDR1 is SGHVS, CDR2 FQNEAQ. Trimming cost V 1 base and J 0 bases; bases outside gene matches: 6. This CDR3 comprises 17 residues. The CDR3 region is CASSLEWLAVSYNEQFF. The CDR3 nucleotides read TGTGCCAGCAGCTTAGAATGGCTAGCGGTCTCCTACAATGAGCAGTTCTTC.

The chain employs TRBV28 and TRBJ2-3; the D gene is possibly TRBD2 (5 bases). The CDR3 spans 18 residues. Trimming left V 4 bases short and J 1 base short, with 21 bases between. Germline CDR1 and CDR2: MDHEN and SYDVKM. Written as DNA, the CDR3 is TGTGCCAGCAGTTCCGAGTCTCTAGCAAACGAGCGCACAGATACGCAGTATTTT. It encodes CASSSESLANERTDTQYF.

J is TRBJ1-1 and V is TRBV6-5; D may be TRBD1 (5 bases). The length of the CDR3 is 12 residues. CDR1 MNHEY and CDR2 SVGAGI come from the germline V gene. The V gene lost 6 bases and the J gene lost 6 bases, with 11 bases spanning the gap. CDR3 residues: CASRKGGAEAFF. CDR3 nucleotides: TGTGCCAGCAGGAAAGGAGGGGCTGAAGCTTTCTTT.

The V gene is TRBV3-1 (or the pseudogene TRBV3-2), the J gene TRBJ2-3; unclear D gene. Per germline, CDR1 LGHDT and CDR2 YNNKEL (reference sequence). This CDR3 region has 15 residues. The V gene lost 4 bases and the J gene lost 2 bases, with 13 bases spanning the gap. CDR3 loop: CASSLVLSDTDTQYF. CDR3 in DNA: TGTGCCAGCAGCCTAGTACTTTCGGACACAGATACGCAGTATTTT.

The CDR3: CAWSGTVSNQPQHF. CDR3 in DNA: TGTGCCTGGAGTGGGACAGTTAGCAATCAGCCCCAGCATTTT. This chain uses TRBV30 with TRBJ1-5, with D possibly being TRBD1 (6 bases). Trimming took off 1 base at V and 0 bases at J, with 7 bases between the two ends. CDR3 length: 14 amino acids. Germline lookup yields CDR1 GTSNPN and CDR2 SVGIG (reference sequence). The full variable domain, with the rest looked up from reference TRBV30 and TRBJ1-5, is SQTIHQWPATLVQPVGSPLSLECTVEGTSNPNLYWYRQAAGRGLQLLFYSVGIGQISSEVPQNLSASRPQDRQFILSSKKLLLSDSGFYLCAWSGTVSNQPQHFGDGTRLSIL.

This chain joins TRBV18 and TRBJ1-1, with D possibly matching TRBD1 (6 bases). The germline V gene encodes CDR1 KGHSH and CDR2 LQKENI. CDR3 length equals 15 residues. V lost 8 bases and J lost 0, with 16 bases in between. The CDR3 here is CASQGGPGVNTEAFF. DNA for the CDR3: TGTGCCAGCCAAGGGGGGCCGGGGGTGAACACTGAAGCTTTCTTT.

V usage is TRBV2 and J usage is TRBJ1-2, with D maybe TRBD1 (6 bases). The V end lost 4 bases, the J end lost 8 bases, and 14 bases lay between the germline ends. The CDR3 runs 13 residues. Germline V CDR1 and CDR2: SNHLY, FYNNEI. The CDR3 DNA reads TGTGCCAGCAGTGTAAAACAGGGTGGCGGCTACACCTTC. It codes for CASSVKQGGGYTF.

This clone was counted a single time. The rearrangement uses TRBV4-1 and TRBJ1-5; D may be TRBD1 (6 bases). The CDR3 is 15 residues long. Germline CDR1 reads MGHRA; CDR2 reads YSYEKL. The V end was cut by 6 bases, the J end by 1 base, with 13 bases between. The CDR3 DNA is TGCGCCAGCAGACAGGGAAGGGGGAGCAATCAGCCCCAGCATTTT. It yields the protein CASRQGRGSNQPQHF.

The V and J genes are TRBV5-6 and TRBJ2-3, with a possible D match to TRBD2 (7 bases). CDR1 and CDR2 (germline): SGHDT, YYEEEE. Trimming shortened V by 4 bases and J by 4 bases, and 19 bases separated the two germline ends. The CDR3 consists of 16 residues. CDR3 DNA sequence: TGTGCCAGCAGCCGGCGGTCGGCGGGGGCGGCAGATACGCAGTATTTT. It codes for CASSRRSAGAADTQYF.

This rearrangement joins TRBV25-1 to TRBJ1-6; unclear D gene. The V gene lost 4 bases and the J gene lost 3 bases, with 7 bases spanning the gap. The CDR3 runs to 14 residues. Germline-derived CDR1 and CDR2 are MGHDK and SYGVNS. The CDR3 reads CASSGTGYNSPLHF. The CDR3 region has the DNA TGTGCCAGCAGTGGTACGGGCTATAATTCACCCCTCCACTTT.

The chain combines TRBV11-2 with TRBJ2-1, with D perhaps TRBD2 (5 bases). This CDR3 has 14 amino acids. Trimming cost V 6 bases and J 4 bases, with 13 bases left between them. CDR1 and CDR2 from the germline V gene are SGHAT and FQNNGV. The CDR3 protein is CASRRSGIYNEQFF. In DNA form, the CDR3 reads TGTGCCAGCAGAAGATCGGGAATATACAATGAGCAGTTCTTC.

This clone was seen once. Here the CDR3 DNA reads TGTGCCACTCAGGGGGTAGCTAACTATGGCTACACCTTC. Translation: CATQGVANYGYTF. The chain employs TRBV10-3 and TRBJ1-2, with 7 positions matching TRBD1. The V gene's germline CDR1 is ENHRY and CDR2 SYGVKD. J lost 0 bases, V lost 10 bases, and 5 bases had no gene match. The CDR3 runs to 13 residues.

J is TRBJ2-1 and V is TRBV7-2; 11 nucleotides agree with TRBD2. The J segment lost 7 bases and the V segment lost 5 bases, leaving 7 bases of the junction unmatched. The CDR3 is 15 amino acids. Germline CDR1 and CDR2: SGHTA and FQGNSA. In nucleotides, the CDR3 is TGTGCCAGCAGCCTACTAGCGGGAGATTGGAATGAGCAGTTCTTC. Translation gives CASSLLAGDWNEQFF.

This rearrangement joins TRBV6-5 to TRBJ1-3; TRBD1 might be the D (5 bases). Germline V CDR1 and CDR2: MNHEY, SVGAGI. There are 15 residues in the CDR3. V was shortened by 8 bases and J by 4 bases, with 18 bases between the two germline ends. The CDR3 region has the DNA TGTGCCAGCGAAGACTTCGGGACGGGAGGAAACACCATATATTTT. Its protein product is CASEDFGTGGNTIYF.

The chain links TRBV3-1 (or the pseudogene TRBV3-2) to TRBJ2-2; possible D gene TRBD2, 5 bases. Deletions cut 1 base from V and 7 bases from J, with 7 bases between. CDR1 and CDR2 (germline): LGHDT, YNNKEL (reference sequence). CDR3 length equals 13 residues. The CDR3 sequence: CASSQGGFGELFF. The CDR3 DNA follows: TGTGCCAGCAGCCAAGGAGGGTTCGGGGAGCTGTTTTTT.

DNA for the CDR3: TGTGCCAGCAGCCGGATCCTACTAGCGGGGGCGTTTACAGATACGCAGTATTTT. Protein sequence: CASSRILLAGAFTDTQYF. V and J are TRBV7-8 and TRBJ2-3, with 11 bases identical to TRBD2. Germline V gene data show CDR1 as SGHVS and CDR2 as FQNEAQ. The trim removed 5 bases at V and 3 bases at J, leaving 13 bases unmatched. This CDR3 region has 18 residues.

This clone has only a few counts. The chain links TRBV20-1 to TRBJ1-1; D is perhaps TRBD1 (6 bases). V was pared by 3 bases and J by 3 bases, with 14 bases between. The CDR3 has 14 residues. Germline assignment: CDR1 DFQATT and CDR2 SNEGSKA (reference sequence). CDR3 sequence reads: CSASAGGSDTEAFF. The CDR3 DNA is TGCAGTGCTAGTGCGGGGGGCTCGGACACTGAAGCTTTCTTT.

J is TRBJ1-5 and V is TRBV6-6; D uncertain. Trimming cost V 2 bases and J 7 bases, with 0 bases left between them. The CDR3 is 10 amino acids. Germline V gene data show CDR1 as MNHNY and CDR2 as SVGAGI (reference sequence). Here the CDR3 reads CASSYQPQHF. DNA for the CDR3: TGTGCCAGCAGTTACCAGCCCCAGCATTTT.